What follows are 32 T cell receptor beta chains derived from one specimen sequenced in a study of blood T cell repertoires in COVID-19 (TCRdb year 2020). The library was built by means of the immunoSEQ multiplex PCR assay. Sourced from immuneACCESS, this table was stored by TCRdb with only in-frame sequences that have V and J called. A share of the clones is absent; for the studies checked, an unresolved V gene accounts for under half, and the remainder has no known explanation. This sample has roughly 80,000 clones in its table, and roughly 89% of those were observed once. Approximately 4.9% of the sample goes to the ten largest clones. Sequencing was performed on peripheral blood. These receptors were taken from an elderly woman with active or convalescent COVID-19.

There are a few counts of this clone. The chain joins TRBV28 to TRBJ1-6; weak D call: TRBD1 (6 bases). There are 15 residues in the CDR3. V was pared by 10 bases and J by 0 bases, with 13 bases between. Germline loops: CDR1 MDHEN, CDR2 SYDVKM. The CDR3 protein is CATLQGSSYNSPLHF. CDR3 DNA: TGTGCCACTTTACAGGGTAGCTCCTATAATTCACCCCTCCACTTT.

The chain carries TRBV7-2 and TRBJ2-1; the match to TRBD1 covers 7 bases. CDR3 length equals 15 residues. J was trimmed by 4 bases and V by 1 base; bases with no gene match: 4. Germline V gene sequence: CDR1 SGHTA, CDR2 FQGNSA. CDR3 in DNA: TGTGCCAGCAGCTTAGACAGGGGCTTTTACAATGAGCAGTTCTTC. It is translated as CASSLDRGFYNEQFF.

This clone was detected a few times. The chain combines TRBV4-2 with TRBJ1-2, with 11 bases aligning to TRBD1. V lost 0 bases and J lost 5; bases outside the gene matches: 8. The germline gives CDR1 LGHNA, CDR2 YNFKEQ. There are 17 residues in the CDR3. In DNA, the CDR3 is TGTGCCAGCAGCCAAGATATAGGACAGGGGGCTATTTATGGCTACACCTTC. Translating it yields CASSQDIGQGAIYGYTF.

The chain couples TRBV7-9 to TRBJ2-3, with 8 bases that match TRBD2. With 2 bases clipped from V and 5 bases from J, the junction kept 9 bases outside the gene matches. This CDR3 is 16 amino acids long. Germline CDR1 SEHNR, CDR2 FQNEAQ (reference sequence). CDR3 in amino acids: CASSLRVAGSQDTQYF. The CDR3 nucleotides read TGTGCCAGCAGCTTAAGAGTAGCGGGGAGCCAAGATACGCAGTATTTT.

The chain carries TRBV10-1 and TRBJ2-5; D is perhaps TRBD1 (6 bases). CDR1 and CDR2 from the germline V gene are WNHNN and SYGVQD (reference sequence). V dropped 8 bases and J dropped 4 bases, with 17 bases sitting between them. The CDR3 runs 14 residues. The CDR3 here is CASFGQMVTETQYF. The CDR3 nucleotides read TGCGCCAGCTTCGGACAGATGGTTACAGAGACCCAGTACTTC.

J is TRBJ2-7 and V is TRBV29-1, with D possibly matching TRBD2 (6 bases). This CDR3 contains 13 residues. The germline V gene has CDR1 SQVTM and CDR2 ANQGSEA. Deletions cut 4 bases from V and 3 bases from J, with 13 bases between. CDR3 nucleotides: TGCAGCGTTGGGGTGGCGGGGTACTACGAGCAGTACTTC. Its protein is CSVGVAGYYEQYF.

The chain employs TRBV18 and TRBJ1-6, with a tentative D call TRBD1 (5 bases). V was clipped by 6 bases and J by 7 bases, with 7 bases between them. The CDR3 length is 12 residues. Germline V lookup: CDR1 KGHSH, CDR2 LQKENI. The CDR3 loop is CASSRGNSPLHF. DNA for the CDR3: TGTGCCAGCTCCCGGGGGAATTCACCCCTCCACTTT.

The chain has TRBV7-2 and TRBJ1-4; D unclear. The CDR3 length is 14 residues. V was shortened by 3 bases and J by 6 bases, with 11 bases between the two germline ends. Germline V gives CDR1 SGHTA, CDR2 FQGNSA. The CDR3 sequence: CASSFSRMDEKLFF. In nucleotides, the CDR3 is TGTGCCAGCAGCTTTAGCAGAATGGATGAAAAACTGTTTTTT.

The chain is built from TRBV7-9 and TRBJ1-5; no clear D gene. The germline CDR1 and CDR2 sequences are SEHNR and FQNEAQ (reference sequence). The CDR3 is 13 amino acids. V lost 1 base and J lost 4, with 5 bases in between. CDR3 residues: CASSLDGNQPQHF. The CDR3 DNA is TGTGCCAGCAGCTTAGACGGGAATCAGCCCCAGCATTTT.

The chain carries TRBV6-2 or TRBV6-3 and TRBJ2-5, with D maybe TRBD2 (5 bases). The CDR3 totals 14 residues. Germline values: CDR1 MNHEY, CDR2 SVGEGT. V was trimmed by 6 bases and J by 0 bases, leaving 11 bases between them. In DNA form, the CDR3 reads TGTGCCAGCAGCCGGACTGGGTACCAAGAGACCCAGTACTTC. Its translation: CASSRTGYQETQYF.

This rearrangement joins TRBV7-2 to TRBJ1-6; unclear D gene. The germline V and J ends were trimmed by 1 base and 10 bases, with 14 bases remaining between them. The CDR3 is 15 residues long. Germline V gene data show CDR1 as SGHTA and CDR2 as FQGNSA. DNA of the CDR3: TGTGCCAGCAGCTTAGGTCCGCCTCGGGTGTCACCCCTCCACTTT. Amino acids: CASSLGPPRVSPLHF.

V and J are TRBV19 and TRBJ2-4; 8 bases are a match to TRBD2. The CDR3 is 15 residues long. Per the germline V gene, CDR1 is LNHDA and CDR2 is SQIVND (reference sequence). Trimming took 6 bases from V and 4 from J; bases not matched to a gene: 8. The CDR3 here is CASSPLTSGKNIQYF. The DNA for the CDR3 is TGTGCCAGTAGCCCATTAACTAGCGGTAAAAACATTCAGTACTTC.

The CDR3 DNA sequence: TGTGCCAGCAGCGTAGCCCGCGGGACAGGGGGCGCGAGCGAGCAGTACTTC. Encoded protein: CASSVARGTGGASEQYF. The chain has TRBV9 and TRBJ2-7, with TRBD1 matching over 12 bases. J gave up 6 bases and V 0 bases, and 10 bases lay outside the gene matches. This CDR3 has 17 amino acids. Germline CDR1 is SGDLS and CDR2 is YYNGEE.

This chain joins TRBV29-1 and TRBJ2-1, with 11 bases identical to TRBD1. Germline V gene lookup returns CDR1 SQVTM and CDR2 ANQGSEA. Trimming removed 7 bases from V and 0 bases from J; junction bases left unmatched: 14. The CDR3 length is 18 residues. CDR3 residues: CSALYRGQGEGSYNEQFF. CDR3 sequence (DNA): TGCAGCGCTCTTTACCGGGGACAGGGGGAAGGCTCCTACAATGAGCAGTTCTTC.

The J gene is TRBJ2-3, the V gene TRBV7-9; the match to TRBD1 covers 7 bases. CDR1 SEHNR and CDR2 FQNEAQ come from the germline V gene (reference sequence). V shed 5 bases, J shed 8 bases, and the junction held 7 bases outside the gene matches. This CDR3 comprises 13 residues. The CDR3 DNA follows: TGTGCCAGCAGCCCAATACAGGGGCTTACGCAGTATTTT. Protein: CASSPIQGLTQYF.

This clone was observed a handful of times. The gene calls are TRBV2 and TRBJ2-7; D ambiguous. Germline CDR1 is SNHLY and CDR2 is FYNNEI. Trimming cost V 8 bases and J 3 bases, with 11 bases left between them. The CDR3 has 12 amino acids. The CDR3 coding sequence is TGTGCCAGCCGACTGACTCACTACGAGCAGTACTTC. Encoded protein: CASRLTHYEQYF.

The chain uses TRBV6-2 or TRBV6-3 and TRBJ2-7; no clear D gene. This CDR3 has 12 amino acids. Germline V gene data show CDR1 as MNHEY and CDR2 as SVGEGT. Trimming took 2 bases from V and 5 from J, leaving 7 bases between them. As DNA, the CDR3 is TGTGCCAGCAGTTACGTCATCCACGAGCAGTACTTC. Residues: CASSYVIHEQYF.

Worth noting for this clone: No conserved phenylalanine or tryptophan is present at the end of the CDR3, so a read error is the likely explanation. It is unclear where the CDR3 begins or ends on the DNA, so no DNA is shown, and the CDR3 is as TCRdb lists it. This CDR3 is CASSQAGLGFRL. This chain connects TRBV3-1 (or the pseudogene TRBV3-2) to TRBJ2-7; the table assigns TRBD2, which was not confirmed against the DNA. The CDR3 length equals 12 residues, ends included. Germline CDR1 reads LGHDT; CDR2 reads YNNKEL (reference sequence).

CDR3 residues: CAIRGDITGELFF. DNA of the CDR3: TGTGCCATCAGGGGGGACATCACCGGGGAGCTGTTTTTT. This chain connects TRBV10-3 to TRBJ2-2; D may be TRBD1 (6 bases). Between the trimmed V and J ends, which lost 6 bases and 4 bases, there was a span of 9 bases. There are 13 residues in the CDR3. Germline-derived CDR1 and CDR2 are ENHRY and SYGVKD.

The DNA for the CDR3 is TGTGCCAGCAGCTTACAATTCTCTGGAAACACCATATATTTT. Amino acids: CASSLQFSGNTIYF. V and J are TRBV7-2 and TRBJ1-3; unclear D gene. CDR1 is SGHTA and CDR2 is FQGNSA in the germline V gene. Deletions cut 2 bases from V and 0 bases from J, with 5 bases between. The length of the CDR3 is 14 residues.

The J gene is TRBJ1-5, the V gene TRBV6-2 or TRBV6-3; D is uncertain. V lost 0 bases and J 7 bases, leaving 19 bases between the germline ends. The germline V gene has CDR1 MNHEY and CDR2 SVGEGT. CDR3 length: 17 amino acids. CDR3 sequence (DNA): TGTGCCAGCAGTTACTCGATCGGGGAACCTCTAGGACAGCCCCAGCATTTT. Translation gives CASSYSIGEPLGQPQHF.

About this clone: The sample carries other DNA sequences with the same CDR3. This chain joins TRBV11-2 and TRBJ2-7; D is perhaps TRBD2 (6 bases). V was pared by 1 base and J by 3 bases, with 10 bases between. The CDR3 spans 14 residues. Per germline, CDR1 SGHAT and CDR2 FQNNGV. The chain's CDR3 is CASSLGTGSYEQYF. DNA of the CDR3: TGTGCCAGCAGCTTAGGTACCGGGAGCTACGAGCAGTACTTC.

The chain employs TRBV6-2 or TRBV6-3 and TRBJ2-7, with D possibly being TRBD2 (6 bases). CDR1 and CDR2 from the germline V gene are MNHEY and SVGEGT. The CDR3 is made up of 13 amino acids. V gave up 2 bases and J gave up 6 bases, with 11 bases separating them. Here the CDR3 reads CASSYRQGGEQYF. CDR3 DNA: TGTGCCAGCAGTTACAGGCAGGGAGGCGAGCAGTACTTC.

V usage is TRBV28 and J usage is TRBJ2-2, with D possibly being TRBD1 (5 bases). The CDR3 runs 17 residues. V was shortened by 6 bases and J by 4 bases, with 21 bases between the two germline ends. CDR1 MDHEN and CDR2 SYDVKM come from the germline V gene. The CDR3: CASRVDSYLLVTGELFF. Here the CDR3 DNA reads TGTGCCAGCAGAGTAGACAGTTACCTTCTCGTCACCGGGGAGCTGTTTTTT.

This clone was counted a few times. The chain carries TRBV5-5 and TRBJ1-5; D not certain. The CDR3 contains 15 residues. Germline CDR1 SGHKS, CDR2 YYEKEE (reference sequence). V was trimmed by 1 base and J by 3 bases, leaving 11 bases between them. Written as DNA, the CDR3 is TGTGCCAGCAGCTTGATTGCGGGCTTCAATCAGCCCCAGCATTTT. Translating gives CASSLIAGFNQPQHF.

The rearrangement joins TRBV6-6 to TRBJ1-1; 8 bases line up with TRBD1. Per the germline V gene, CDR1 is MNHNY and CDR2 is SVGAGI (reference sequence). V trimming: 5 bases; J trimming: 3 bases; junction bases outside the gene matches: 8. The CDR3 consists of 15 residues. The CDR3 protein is CASSGQDRGYTEAFF. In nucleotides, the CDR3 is TGTGCCAGCAGTGGGCAAGACAGGGGATACACTGAAGCTTTCTTT.

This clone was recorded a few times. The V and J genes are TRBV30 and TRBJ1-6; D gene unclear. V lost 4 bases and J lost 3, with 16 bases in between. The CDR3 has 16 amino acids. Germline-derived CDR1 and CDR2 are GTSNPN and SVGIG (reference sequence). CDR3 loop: CAWTHSARGYNSPLHF. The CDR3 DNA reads TGTGCCTGGACCCACTCGGCCCGAGGCTATAATTCACCCCTCCACTTT.

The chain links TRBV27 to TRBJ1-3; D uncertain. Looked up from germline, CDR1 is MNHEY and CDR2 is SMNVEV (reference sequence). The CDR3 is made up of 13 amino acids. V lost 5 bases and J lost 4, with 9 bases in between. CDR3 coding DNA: TGTGCCAGCAGTCCAAACTTAGGAAACACCATATATTTT. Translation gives CASSPNLGNTIYF.

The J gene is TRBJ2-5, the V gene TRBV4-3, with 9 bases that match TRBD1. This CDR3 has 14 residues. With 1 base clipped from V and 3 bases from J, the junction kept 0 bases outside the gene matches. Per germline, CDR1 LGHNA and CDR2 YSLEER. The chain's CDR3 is CASSQGTGEETQYF. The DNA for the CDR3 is TGCGCCAGCAGCCAAGGGACAGGGGAAGAGACCCAGTACTTC.

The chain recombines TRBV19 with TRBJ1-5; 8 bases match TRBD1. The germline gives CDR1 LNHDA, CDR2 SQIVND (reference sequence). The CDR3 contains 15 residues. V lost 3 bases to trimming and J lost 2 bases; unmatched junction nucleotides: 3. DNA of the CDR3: TGTGCCAGTAGTATGGGACAGGCCCGCAATCAGCCCCAGCATTTT. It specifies CASSMGQARNQPQHF.

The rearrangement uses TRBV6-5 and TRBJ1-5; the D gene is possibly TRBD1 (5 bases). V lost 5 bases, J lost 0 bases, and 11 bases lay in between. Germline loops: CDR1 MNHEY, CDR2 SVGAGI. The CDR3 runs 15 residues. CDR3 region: CASSRTDSSNQPQHF. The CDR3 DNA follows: TGTGCCAGCAGTCGCACCGACAGTAGCAATCAGCCCCAGCATTTT.

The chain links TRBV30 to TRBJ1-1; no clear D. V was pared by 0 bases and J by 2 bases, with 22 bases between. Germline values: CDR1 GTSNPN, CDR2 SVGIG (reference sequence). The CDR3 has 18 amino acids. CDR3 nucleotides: TGTGCCTGGAGTGTACCTTCTTTTGAGCAGAGACTAAACACTGAAGCTTTCTTT. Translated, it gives CAWSVPSFEQRLNTEAFF. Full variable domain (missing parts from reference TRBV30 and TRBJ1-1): SQTIHQWPATLVQPVGSPLSLECTVEGTSNPNLYWYRQAAGRGLQLLFYSVGIGQISSEVPQNLSASRPQDRQFILSSKKLLLSDSGFYLCAWSVPSFEQRLNTEAFFGQGTRLTVV.